Following are 21 T cell receptor beta chains from one sample sequenced in a study of cytomegalovirus exposure and HLA in healthy donors. Sequenced by immunoSEQ multiplex PCR; TCRdb stores in-frame clones only, minus some. The sample includes approximately 110,000 clones, around 94% of them seen just once. The source material was PBMCs. Receptors were obtained from a young woman in good health and CMV-seronegative.

This rearrangement joins TRBV5-1 to TRBJ2-7; 9 bases are shared with TRBD1. The germline V gene has CDR1 SGHRS and CDR2 YFSETQ. The CDR3 has 15 amino acids. The trim removed 0 bases at V and 6 bases at J, leaving 7 bases unmatched. This CDR3 is CASSLVGTGPLEQYF. CDR3 DNA: TGCGCCAGCAGCTTGGTGGGGACAGGGCCCCTCGAGCAGTACTTC.

This chain uses TRBV7-2 with TRBJ2-1; tentatively, D is TRBD2 (6 bases). The CDR3 consists of 15 residues. With 4 bases removed from V and 2 bases from J, the gap between germline ends came to 12 bases. CDR1 and CDR2 (germline): SGHTA, FQGNSA. CDR3 bases: TGTGCCAGCAGCTCCGCGGGGTTCACCTACAATGAGCAGTTCTTC. Translated, it gives CASSSAGFTYNEQFF.

This rearrangement joins TRBV7-9 to TRBJ1-2, with 7 bases that match TRBD1. CDR3 length: 11 amino acids. The V segment lost 2 bases and the J segment 14 bases; nucleotides outside the gene matches: 5. CDR1 and CDR2 (germline): SEHNR, FQNEAQ (reference sequence). The CDR3 here is CASSLSDRATF. The DNA of the CDR3 is TGTGCCAGCAGCTTATCTGACAGGGCTACCTTC.

This clone was observed once. Here the CDR3 reads CASSQDGGSYNEQFF. The CDR3 nucleotides read TGCGCCAGCAGCCAAGACGGCGGCTCCTACAATGAGCAGTTCTTC. The chain combines TRBV4-1 with TRBJ2-1; D is uncertain. CDR1 MGHRA and CDR2 YSYEKL come from the germline V gene. V was pared by 0 bases and J by 0 bases, with 6 bases between. This CDR3 spans 15 amino acids.

The chain employs TRBV14 and TRBJ1-2; maybe TRBD1 (5 bases). Trimming removed 2 bases from V and 13 bases from J, with 17 bases in between. Looked up from germline, CDR1 is SGHDN and CDR2 is FVKESK. The CDR3 has 13 residues. The CDR3 loop is CASSQITGDQGTF. The CDR3 DNA is TGTGCCAGCAGCCAAATTACCGGAGACCAGGGCACCTTC.

The chain combines TRBV28 with TRBJ2-3, with 9 positions matching TRBD2. This CDR3 region has 18 residues. The germline gives CDR1 MDHEN, CDR2 SYDVKM. The V segment lost 6 bases and the J segment 2 bases; nucleotides outside the gene matches: 15. The DNA of the CDR3 is TGTGCCAGCAGCCCAACCAGCGGGACTAGCAGATCCACAGATACGCAGTATTTT. Protein sequence: CASSPTSGTSRSTDTQYF. The entire variable domain, with the rest obtained from reference TRBV28 and TRBJ2-3, is as follows: DVKVTQSSRYLVKRTGEKVFLECVQDMDHENMFWYRQDPGLGLRLIYFSYDVKMKEKGDIPEGYSVSREKKERFSLILESASTNQTSMYLCASSPTSGTSRSTDTQYFGPGTRLTVL.

V and J are TRBV13 and TRBJ2-5, with 15 positions matching TRBD2. CDR1 PRHDT and CDR2 FYEKMQ come from the germline V gene (reference sequence). The junction had 9 bases not matched to a gene; V was cut back by 4 bases and J by 12 bases. This CDR3 region has 15 residues. This chain's CDR3 is CASSSAGTSGGPEYF. The CDR3, as DNA: TGTGCCAGCAGCTCCGCCGGGACTAGCGGGGGGCCCGAGTACTTC.

This clone occurred many times. The rearrangement joins TRBV19 to TRBJ1-5; D not certain. The length of the CDR3 is 12 residues. The germline gives CDR1 LNHDA, CDR2 SQIVND (reference sequence). Between the trimmed V and J ends, which lost 7 bases and 5 bases, there was a span of 9 bases. CDR3 DNA: TGTGCCAGTACTTACAGAGATCAGCCCCAGCATTTT. Protein: CASTYRDQPQHF.

The chain carries TRBV28 and TRBJ2-7, with D perhaps matching TRBD2 (6 bases). The ends were cut back, 10 bases at V and 0 bases at J, with 16 bases in the middle. Germline values: CDR1 MDHEN, CDR2 SYDVKM. The CDR3 length is 14 residues. The CDR3 reads CATHGGRFSYEQYF. The CDR3, as DNA: TGTGCCACCCACGGGGGACGCTTCTCCTACGAGCAGTACTTC. Filled out from reference TRBV28 and TRBJ2-7, the complete variable domain reads DVKVTQSSRYLVKRTGEKVFLECVQDMDHENMFWYRQDPGLGLRLIYFSYDVKMKEKGDIPEGYSVSREKKERFSLILESASTNQTSMYLCATHGGRFSYEQYFGPGTRLTVT.

The rearrangement joins TRBV9 to TRBJ2-5, with 8 bases identical to TRBD1. Unmatched junction bases numbered 6, after V lost 1 base and J lost 4 bases. CDR3 length: 15 amino acids. Germline CDR1 is SGDLS and CDR2 is YYNGEE. CDR3 loop: CASSVQDRDGETQYF. The CDR3 coding sequence is TGTGCCAGCAGCGTACAGGACAGGGATGGAGAGACCCAGTACTTC.

The CDR3 loop reads CAWSPNPGRGNTIYF. Here the CDR3 DNA reads TGTGCCTGGAGCCCTAACCCTGGTCGCGGAAACACCATATATTTT. V and J are TRBV30 and TRBJ1-3, with no clear D. The CDR3 contains 15 residues. Germline V gives CDR1 GTSNPN, CDR2 SVGIG (reference sequence). V was shortened by 3 bases and J by 4 bases, with 16 bases between the two germline ends.

This rearrangement joins TRBV7-9 to TRBJ2-1, with 10 bases lining up with TRBD1. The ends lost 5 bases at V and 8 bases at J; junction bases unmatched: 12. This CDR3 region has 16 residues. The V gene's germline CDR1 is SEHNR and CDR2 FQNEAQ (reference sequence). The CDR3 nucleotides read TGTGCCAGCAGCGCCGTACCAGGGACAGGGGACGATGAGCAGTTCTTC. This encodes CASSAVPGTGDDEQFF. The variable domain in full, completed from reference TRBV7-9 and TRBJ2-1, reads DTGVSQNPRHKITKRGQNVTFRCDPISEHNRLYWYRQTLGQGPEFLTYFQNEAQLEKSRLLSDRFSAERPKGSFSTLEIQRTEQGDSAMYLCASSAVPGTGDDEQFFGPGTRLTVL.

The rearrangement uses TRBV7-3 and TRBJ2-7; TRBD2 aligns across 7 bases. Germline values: CDR1 SGHTA, CDR2 FQGTGA. This CDR3 region has 12 residues. The CDR3 region has the DNA TGTGCCACCAGATGGGGGGGGAGGGAGGACCGTGTC. It codes for CATRWGGREDRV.

The chain combines TRBV19 with TRBJ2-1, with 8 bases that match TRBD2. Germline values: CDR1 LNHDA, CDR2 SQIVND (reference sequence). This CDR3 is built from 15 residues. V was clipped by 3 bases and J by 3 bases; unmatched bases: 4. CDR3 sequence reads: CASSITSGLYNEQFF. The CDR3 nucleotides read TGTGCCAGTAGTATCACTAGCGGACTCTACAATGAGCAGTTCTTC.

The V call is TRBV4-1, the J call TRBJ2-1; D uncertain. V was cut by 1 base and J by 6 bases, with 22 bases left in between. CDR1 is MGHRA and CDR2 is YSYEKL in the germline V gene. The CDR3 is made up of 18 amino acids. This CDR3 reads CASSQALVSLVLSNEQFF. CDR3 in DNA: TGCGCCAGCAGCCAAGCTCTGGTGTCGCTAGTTCTGTCCAATGAGCAGTTCTTC.

A word on this clone: The same CDR3 is also encoded by other DNA sequences in this sample. This chain uses TRBV30 with TRBJ1-1; TRBD1 matches at 7 bases. J gave up 2 bases and V 1 base, and 1 base lay outside the gene matches. This CDR3 has 13 amino acids. Per the germline V gene, CDR1 is GTSNPN and CDR2 is SVGIG (reference sequence). Here the CDR3 reads CAWSGDSNTEAFF. CDR3 sequence (DNA): TGTGCCTGGAGTGGGGACAGCAACACTGAAGCTTTCTTT.

This chain links TRBV7-9 with TRBJ2-2; D unclear. The CDR3 extends over 16 amino acids. Per germline, CDR1 SEHNR and CDR2 FQNEAQ (reference sequence). The germline V and J ends were trimmed by 5 bases and 4 bases, with 17 bases remaining between them. As DNA, the CDR3 is TGTGCCAGCAGCCCCAGCGCGAGGATGCTCACCGGGGAGCTGTTTTTT. Translation gives CASSPSARMLTGELFF.

The CDR3 here is CASSFPGLRRRGDTQYF. CDR3 in DNA: TGTGCCAGCAGCTTCCCAGGACTCCGCCGGCGCGGAGATACGCAGTATTTT. The chain carries TRBV7-2 and TRBJ2-3; a possible D gene is TRBD2 (5 bases). The CDR3 is 17 residues long. V was cut by 3 bases and J by 5 bases, with 21 bases left in between. In germline, CDR1 is SGHTA, CDR2 FQGNSA.

The chain uses TRBV5-1 and TRBJ2-2, with D possibly matching TRBD2 (5 bases). This CDR3 has 14 residues. The germline V gene has CDR1 SGHRS and CDR2 YFSETQ. The ends were cut back, 1 base at V and 4 bases at J, with 8 bases in the middle. The CDR3 DNA reads as TGCGCCAGCAGCTTGTGGCGGGCCACCGGGGAGCTGTTTTTT. This encodes CASSLWRATGELFF.

The chain links TRBV5-1 to TRBJ2-3; D not certain. The ends were cut back, 7 bases at V and 1 base at J, with 16 bases in the middle. Germline assignment: CDR1 SGHRS and CDR2 YFSETQ. The CDR3 runs to 15 residues. The CDR3, as DNA: TGCGCCAGCCGCATAAACAGCATGGGCACAGATACGCAGTATTTT. This gives the protein CASRINSMGTDTQYF.

This sequence joins TRBV4-1 and TRBJ1-4; a possible D gene is TRBD1 (5 bases). V dropped 3 bases and J dropped 8 bases, with 16 bases sitting between them. The germline CDR1 and CDR2 sequences are MGHRA and YSYEKL. The CDR3 sequence is 15 residues long. The CDR3 region is CASSHPPPQGEKLFF. The CDR3 DNA follows: TGCGCCAGCAGCCACCCTCCCCCCCAGGGCGAAAAACTGTTTTTT.